The 14 T cell receptor beta chains in this list originate from one sample, sequenced in a study of CD8 T cells in Susac syndrome. An amount of RNA that ranged from roughly 0.45 to 1 ug was reverse transcribed with random hexamers. TCRdb processed the immunoSEQ multiplex PCR reads anew with MiXCR; each CDR3 protein has one entry. Among about 190,000 distinct CDR3 sequences listed, 90% to 95% were seen once. Material: CD4+ T cells from PBMCs. All receptors derive from a human donor in good health.

The V call is TRBV3-1, the J call TRBJ2-1; 12 bases match TRBD2. Germline CDR1 and CDR2: LGHDT and YNNKEL (reference sequence). This CDR3 comprises 15 residues. The J segment lost 5 bases and the V segment lost 4 bases, leaving 3 bases of the junction unmatched. The CDR3 loop reads CASSPGLAGNNEQFF. CDR3 in DNA: TGTGCCAGCAGCCCCGGACTAGCGGGAAACAATGAGCAGTTCTTC.

The V gene is TRBV5-4, the J gene TRBJ1-1; no reliable D call. The V and J ends lost 5 bases and 2 bases respectively, with 10 bases between them. The germline V gene encodes CDR1 SGHNT and CDR2 YYREEE (reference sequence). The CDR3 covers 13 residues. The CDR3 sequence is CASSALGNTEAFF. CDR3 nucleotides: TGTGCCAGCAGTGCTCTGGGAAACACTGAAGCTTTCTTT.

For the CDR3, the DNA is TGCAGTGCTAGATATGAGGGCTGGGGTACGCAGTATTTT. Its protein is CSARYEGWGTQYF. The rearrangement links TRBV20-1 to TRBJ2-3, with a weak D call TRBD2 (5 bases). Germline V CDR1 and CDR2: DFQATT, SNEGSKA (reference sequence). The CDR3 loop spans 13 amino acids. Deletions cut 2 bases from V and 8 bases from J, with 14 bases between.

The gene calls are TRBV2 and TRBJ2-5, with TRBD1 matching 9 bases. The CDR3 sequence is 14 residues long. The germline V gene has CDR1 SNHLY and CDR2 FYNNEI. V was clipped by 7 bases and J by 5 bases; unmatched bases: 8. CDR3 amino acids: CASIRTGVGETQYF. CDR3 nucleotide sequence: TGTGCCAGCATTCGGACAGGGGTCGGGGAGACCCAGTACTTC.

This chain uses TRBV18 with TRBJ2-3; tentatively, D is TRBD2 (5 bases). The length of the CDR3 is 13 residues. Germline CDR1 and CDR2: KGHSH and LQKENI. V lost 1 base to trimming and J lost 9 bases, with 11 bases between them. CDR3 protein: CASSPQEESTQYF. CDR3 bases: TGTGCCAGCTCACCACAGGAGGAGTCAACGCAGTATTTT.

V gene TRBV12-3 or TRBV12-4 combines with J gene TRBJ2-2; the D gene is possibly TRBD2 (6 bases). There are 14 residues in the CDR3. The V gene lost 6 bases and the J gene lost 3 bases, with 11 bases spanning the gap. The CDR3: CASSRGAYTGELFF. The DNA for the CDR3 is TGTGCCAGCAGCCGCGGGGCGTACACCGGGGAGCTGTTTTTT.

This chain uses TRBV4-2 with TRBJ2-4; 8 bases map to TRBD1. Trimming cost V 0 bases and J 8 bases; bases outside gene matches: 9. Germline loops: CDR1 LGHNA, CDR2 YNFKEQ. The CDR3 loop spans 16 amino acids. This chain's CDR3 is CASSQDRQGAGDIQYF. The DNA of the CDR3 is TGTGCCAGCAGCCAAGATCGTCAGGGGGCCGGAGACATTCAGTACTTC.

This rearrangement joins TRBV29-1 to TRBJ2-7, with TRBD1 matching 7 bases. Germline-derived CDR1 and CDR2 are SQVTM and ANQGSEA. The CDR3 contains 12 residues. V trimming: 7 bases; J trimming: 4 bases; junction bases outside the gene matches: 7. The CDR3 DNA is TGCAGCGCTGGGGACAGACTATACGAGCAGTACTTC. Translated: CSAGDRLYEQYF.

The J gene is TRBJ1-5, the V gene TRBV29-1, with 9 bases matching TRBD1. The CDR3 runs to 14 residues. The V gene's germline CDR1 is SQVTM and CDR2 ANQGSEA. The ends lost 7 bases at V and 2 bases at J; junction bases unmatched: 6. Here the CDR3 reads CSAGTGLRNQPQHF. The DNA for the CDR3 is TGCAGCGCTGGGACAGGGCTGCGCAATCAGCCCCAGCATTTT.

The chain is built from TRBV3-1 and TRBJ2-5; D tentatively fits TRBD1 or TRBD2 (5 bases each). The CDR3 loop spans 13 amino acids. Trimming shortened V by 1 base and J by 3 bases, and 6 bases separated the two germline ends. Germline assignment: CDR1 LGHDT and CDR2 YNNKEL (reference sequence). CDR3 nucleotide sequence: TGTGCCAGCAGCCAAGGAGGGGAAGAGACCCAGTACTTC. Its translation is CASSQGGEETQYF.

The V call is TRBV15, the J call TRBJ2-7, with 8 nucleotides matching TRBD1. This CDR3 spans 16 amino acids. Trimming removed 0 bases from V and 2 bases from J; junction bases left unmatched: 6. CDR1 LNHNV and CDR2 YYDKDF come from the germline V gene (reference sequence). The CDR3 nucleotides read TGTGCCACCAGCAGAGATCCCGGGACAGGAGCCTACGAGCAGTACTTC. Translating gives CATSRDPGTGAYEQYF.

In DNA, the CDR3 is TGTGCCAGCAGCGTAGGCCCGGACCCTAGGGCAGAGACCCAGTACTTC. This codes for CASSVGPDPRAETQYF. The V call is TRBV9, the J call TRBJ2-5; D is uncertain. Looked up from germline, CDR1 is SGDLS and CDR2 is YYNGEE. V lost 0 bases, J lost 4 bases, and 16 bases lay in between. The CDR3 consists of 16 residues.

The chain couples TRBV5-1 to TRBJ1-6, with TRBD1 as a possible D gene (5 bases). From germline, CDR1 is SGHRS and CDR2 YFSETQ. This CDR3 comprises 15 residues. The V gene lost 1 base and the J gene lost 7 bases, with 12 bases spanning the gap. CDR3 bases: TGCGCCAGCAGCTTGTCGGCAGGGACGAATTCACCCCTCCACTTT. It specifies CASSLSAGTNSPLHF.

This chain joins TRBV29-1 and TRBJ1-1, with D possibly matching TRBD1 (5 bases). The germline CDR1 and CDR2 sequences are SQVTM and ANQGSEA. Trimming shortened V by 7 bases and J by 4 bases, and 13 bases separated the two germline ends. The CDR3 loop spans 12 amino acids. CDR3 amino acids: CSAAGGGTEAFF. The CDR3 DNA follows: TGCAGCGCCGCCGGGGGGGGCACTGAAGCTTTCTTT.